These 14 T cell receptor beta chains share one sample of origin, sequenced in a study of cytomegalovirus exposure and HLA in healthy donors. Amplification used 60 Vbeta primers and 13 Jbeta primers. TCRdb's copy holds only in-frame clones and misses some; the assay was immunoSEQ multiplex PCR. The data show 90,000 to 130,000 clones, roughly 86% seen once. Sequencing input: PBMCs. The source is a man between 35 and 55 years old in good health and CMV-seronegative.

The chain has TRBV29-1 and TRBJ2-1; 7 nucleotides agree with TRBD2. Germline V gene data show CDR1 as SQVTM and CDR2 as ANQGSEA. V gave up 3 bases and J gave up 0 bases; unmatched junction bases: 2. The CDR3 is 14 amino acids. Here the CDR3 DNA reads TGCAGCGTTGAGGGGGGGAGCTCCTACAATGAGCAGTTCTTC. Amino acid sequence: CSVEGGSSYNEQFF.

The J gene is TRBJ1-1, the V gene TRBV9; D is unresolved. The CDR3 totals 13 residues. CDR1 is SGDLS, CDR2 YYNGEE, per germline. V was clipped by 2 bases and J by 0 bases, with 5 bases between them. The CDR3 loop reads CASSVLLNTEAFF. CDR3 sequence (DNA): TGTGCCAGCAGCGTCCTTTTGAACACTGAAGCTTTCTTT. Supplemented by reference TRBV9 and TRBJ1-1, the full variable domain reads DSGVTQTPKHLITATGQRVTLRCSPRSGDLSVYWYQQSLDQGLQFLIQYYNGEERAKGNILERFSAQQFPDLHSELNLSSLELGDSALYFCASSVLLNTEAFFGQGTRLTVV.

The chain uses TRBV9 and TRBJ2-7, with a tentative D call TRBD1 (6 bases). V lost 0 bases and J lost 2, with 9 bases in between. Germline CDR1 reads SGDLS; CDR2 reads YYNGEE. The CDR3 loop spans 14 amino acids. The CDR3 DNA is TGTGCCAGCAGCGTAGGGCAGGGGACCTACGAGCAGTACTTC. Protein sequence: CASSVGQGTYEQYF.

The chain carries TRBV2 and TRBJ1-5; a possible D gene is TRBD1 (5 bases). CDR1 and CDR2 (germline): SNHLY, FYNNEI. The CDR3 loop spans 14 amino acids. The V gene lost 2 bases and the J gene lost 7 bases, with 12 bases spanning the gap. The CDR3 DNA sequence: TGTGCCAGCAGTGAATGGGGGGGGGAACAGCCCCAGCATTTT. It codes for CASSEWGGEQPQHF.

The chain recombines TRBV19 with TRBJ1-1; D is undetermined. V was cut by 7 bases and J by 9 bases, with 18 bases left in between. Germline V gene sequence: CDR1 LNHDA, CDR2 SQIVND (reference sequence). The CDR3 consists of 13 residues. CDR3 in amino acids: CASNSPREAQAFF. The CDR3 nucleotides are TGTGCCAGTAACTCCCCACGGGAGGCACAAGCTTTCTTT.

The gene calls are TRBV9 and TRBJ1-1, with D possibly TRBD1 on 6 matching bases. Trimming stripped 3 bases from V and 4 bases from J, with 16 bases between. The CDR3 consists of 15 residues. Germline values: CDR1 SGDLS, CDR2 YYNGEE. CDR3 bases: TGTGCCAGCAGCGCTCCCTTAGGGGGTGCCACTGAAGCTTTCTTT. Translated, it gives CASSAPLGGATEAFF.

This chain connects TRBV7-8 to TRBJ1-2; 7 bases align to TRBD1. The CDR3 covers 14 residues. Losses at the gene ends were 7 bases for V and 7 bases for J; bases not matched to a gene: 12. Germline V gene sequence: CDR1 SGHVS, CDR2 FQNEAQ. The DNA for the CDR3 is TGTGCCAGCACCTTTCCCGGACAGGCCTCTGGCTACACCTTC. This encodes CASTFPGQASGYTF.

This chain joins TRBV6-6 and TRBJ1-4, with D unclear. The CDR3 length is 14 residues. V was clipped by 4 bases and J by 3 bases, with 9 bases between them. Germline V gene lookup returns CDR1 MNHNY and CDR2 SVGAGI (reference sequence). Here the CDR3 DNA reads TGTGCCAGCAGTTCCGGCAGGCCTAATGAAAAACTGTTTTTT. The encoded protein is CASSSGRPNEKLFF.

J is TRBJ1-5 and V is TRBV9; TRBD1 aligns across 8 bases. Germline values: CDR1 SGDLS, CDR2 YYNGEE. CDR3 size: 15 residues. With V trimmed by 2 bases and J by 1 base, 2 bases remained unmatched. The CDR3 DNA follows: TGTGCCAGCAGCGTCGGACAGGGCAGCAATCAGCCCCAGCATTTT. Translation gives CASSVGQGSNQPQHF.

This chain links TRBV5-4 with TRBJ1-6, with D perhaps TRBD1 (5 bases). Germline CDR1 SGHNT, CDR2 YYREEE (reference sequence). This CDR3 comprises 15 residues. Trimming pared 3 bases from V and 7 bases from J, leaving 14 bases between. The CDR3 DNA is TGTGCCAGCAGCTCTCTAACGACAGCGAATTCACCCCTCCACTTT. It yields the protein CASSSLTTANSPLHF.

The chain recombines TRBV28 with TRBJ1-4; 7 nucleotides line up with TRBD1. Germline CDR1 and CDR2: MDHEN and SYDVKM. This CDR3 is 16 amino acids long. With V trimmed by 6 bases and J by 5 bases, 12 bases remained unmatched. The CDR3 DNA reads as TGTGCCAGCAGCTACGCTCTGTCCAGGGGGAATGAAAAACTGTTTTTT. Translation gives CASSYALSRGNEKLFF.

V usage is TRBV7-9 and J usage is TRBJ1-6, with a weak D call TRBD1 (5 bases). Trimming left V 5 bases short and J 7 bases short, with 24 bases between. CDR1 and CDR2 from the germline V gene are SEHNR and FQNEAQ (reference sequence). There are 18 residues in the CDR3. CDR3 in DNA: TGTGCCAGCAGCCCCGAAACCGGGGGGGGAGGAAAGAATTCACCCCTCCACTTT. This gives the protein CASSPETGGGGKNSPLHF.

J is TRBJ2-1 and V is TRBV7-2, with 9 bases matching TRBD1. Germline CDR1 reads SGHTA; CDR2 reads FQGNSA. The length of the CDR3 is 15 residues. With 4 bases clipped from V and 2 bases from J, the junction kept 3 bases outside the gene matches. CDR3 region: CASSSRTGAYNEQFF. DNA of the CDR3: TGTGCCAGCAGCTCCCGGACAGGGGCCTACAATGAGCAGTTCTTC.

This sequence joins TRBV28 and TRBJ2-1; the match to TRBD1 covers 7 bases. The CDR3 covers 16 residues. The germline V gene encodes CDR1 MDHEN and CDR2 SYDVKM. V lost 5 bases to trimming and J lost 7 bases; unmatched junction nucleotides: 14. CDR3 nucleotides: TGTGCCAGCAGTCCACAGGGGACGCTTATCAGGAATGAGCAGTTCTTC. It codes for CASSPQGTLIRNEQFF.